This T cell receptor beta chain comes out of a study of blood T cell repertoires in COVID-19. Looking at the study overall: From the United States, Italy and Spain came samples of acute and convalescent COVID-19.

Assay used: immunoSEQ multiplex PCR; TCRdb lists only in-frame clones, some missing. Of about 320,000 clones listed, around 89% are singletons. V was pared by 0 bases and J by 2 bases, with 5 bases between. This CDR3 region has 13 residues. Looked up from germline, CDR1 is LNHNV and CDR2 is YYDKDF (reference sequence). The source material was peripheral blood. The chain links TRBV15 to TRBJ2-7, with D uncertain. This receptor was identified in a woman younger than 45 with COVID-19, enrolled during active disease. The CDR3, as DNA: TGTGCCACCAGCAGAGATGAGGCCTACGAGCAGTACTTC. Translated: CATSRDEAYEQYF.